Below are 32 T cell receptor beta chains sequenced from a single sample in a study of T cell responses to AZD1222 COVID-19 vaccine (dated by TCRdb to the early 2020s). The library was produced with the immunoSEQ multiplex PCR assay. What TCRdb holds here is the immuneACCESS table cut down to in-frame rearrangements. Part of the clones is not present; checked against another copy, under half of the missing clones reflect an unresolved V gene, and the others are unexplained. Present in this sample are 130,000 or so clones, 93% of which were seen just once. The biggest ten clones account for more than 0.7% of the sample. Interpreted using the paper, the time point label stands for: baseline before first vaccination. The material was peripheral blood, obtained on day 0 of AZD1222 vaccination. The origin of the receptors is an adult in good health.

This chain links TRBV27 with TRBJ1-5, with D hard to call. The CDR3 runs 15 residues. The germline CDR1 and CDR2 sequences are MNHEY and SMNVEV (reference sequence). V was clipped by 3 bases and J by 4 bases, with 13 bases between them. The CDR3 spells CASSLEAGGNQPQHF. The CDR3 DNA is TGTGCCAGCAGTTTGGAGGCAGGTGGAAATCAGCCCCAGCATTTT.

The rearrangement uses TRBV29-1 and TRBJ1-4; D gene ambiguous. V gave up 5 bases and J gave up 8 bases, with 12 bases separating them. Germline values: CDR1 SQVTM, CDR2 ANQGSEA. The length of the CDR3 is 12 residues. This CDR3 reads CSVYDVWEKLFF. CDR3 sequence (DNA): TGCAGCGTTTATGATGTTTGGGAAAAACTGTTTTTT.

The V call is TRBV5-1, the J call TRBJ2-6, with D perhaps TRBD1 (5 bases). Germline CDR1 is SGHRS and CDR2 is YFSETQ. Trimming pared 5 bases from V and 2 bases from J, leaving 8 bases between. The CDR3 sequence is 14 residues long. CDR3 in DNA: TGCGCCAGCAGGCAGGGTACTGGGGCCAACGTCCTGACTTTC. It yields the protein CASRQGTGANVLTF.

The rearrangement uses TRBV10-3 and TRBJ2-1; 10 nucleotides agree with TRBD2. CDR3 length: 20 amino acids. The germline V gene has CDR1 ENHRY and CDR2 SYGVKD. V shed 5 bases, J shed 4 bases, and the junction held 20 bases outside the gene matches. CDR3 residues: CAISPGTGSLAGALYNEQFF. In DNA form, the CDR3 reads TGTGCCATCAGTCCCGGGACAGGCTCTCTAGCGGGGGCATTGTACAATGAGCAGTTCTTC.

This clone has only one observation. The chain is built from TRBV11-2 and TRBJ1-1, with 7 bases fitting TRBD1. This CDR3 is 18 amino acids long. V lost 1 base and J lost 0; bases outside the gene matches: 11. The germline V gene encodes CDR1 SGHAT and CDR2 FQNNGV. CDR3 nucleotide sequence: TGTGCCAGCAGCTTAGTCCCGGGACAGACGATGATGAACACTGAAGCTTTCTTT. Amino acid sequence: CASSLVPGQTMMNTEAFF.

The chain is built from TRBV12-3 or TRBV12-4 and TRBJ2-1; D remains unclear. V was shortened by 6 bases and J by 5 bases, with 5 bases between the two germline ends. The CDR3 spans 11 residues. CDR3 region: CASSPDNEQFF. CDR3 bases: TGTGCCAGCAGCCCTGACAATGAGCAGTTCTTC.

V is TRBV6-2 or TRBV6-3 and J is TRBJ2-3; perhaps D is TRBD1 or TRBD2 (5 bases each). V lost 0 bases and J lost 6, with 13 bases in between. Germline V CDR1 and CDR2: MNHEY, SVGEGT. CDR3 length: 15 amino acids. CDR3 coding DNA: TGTGCCAGCAGTTACTCCGGGACCTGGGGGGATACGCAGTATTTT. It specifies CASSYSGTWGDTQYF.

The CDR3 loop reads CAISESGTGSKQYF. CDR3 DNA sequence: TGTGCCATCAGTGAATCCGGGACAGGGAGCAAGCAGTACTTC. This chain uses TRBV10-3 with TRBJ2-7; 9 nucleotides agree with TRBD1. J gave up 8 bases and V 3 bases, and 8 bases lay outside the gene matches. The CDR3 contains 14 residues. Germline CDR1 reads ENHRY; CDR2 reads SYGVKD.

The chain is built from TRBV6-5 and TRBJ2-1; D uncertain. The germline V and J ends were trimmed by 2 bases and 1 base, with 6 bases remaining between them. CDR3 length: 14 amino acids. Looked up from germline, CDR1 is MNHEY and CDR2 is SVGAGI. The CDR3 nucleotides are TGTGCCAGCAGTTACCAGGTTTCCTACAATGAGCAGTTCTTC. Its protein product is CASSYQVSYNEQFF.

This chain joins TRBV10-1 and TRBJ1-5; tentatively, D is TRBD1 (5 bases). The germline gives CDR1 WNHNN, CDR2 SYGVQD (reference sequence). V lost 7 bases and J 3 bases, leaving 10 bases between the germline ends. The CDR3 loop spans 13 amino acids. Here the CDR3 reads CASIRGFNQPQHF. CDR3 in DNA: TGCGCCAGCATAAGGGGCTTCAATCAGCCCCAGCATTTT.

The rearrangement uses TRBV18 and TRBJ1-5; D unresolved. This CDR3 is built from 13 residues. Trimming took off 3 bases at V and 6 bases at J, with 9 bases between the two ends. Germline V CDR1 and CDR2: KGHSH, LQKENI. The CDR3 here is CASSPGDGQPQHF. CDR3 DNA sequence: TGTGCCAGCTCACCTGGGGATGGTCAGCCCCAGCATTTT.

V gene TRBV9 combines with J gene TRBJ1-1, with D unclear. This CDR3 spans 14 amino acids. V gave up 4 bases and J gave up 0 bases, with 10 bases separating them. CDR1 and CDR2 (germline): SGDLS, YYNGEE. The CDR3 reads CASSRVNMNTEAFF. CDR3 sequence (DNA): TGTGCCAGCAGCCGAGTAAACATGAACACTGAAGCTTTCTTT.

V and J are TRBV7-8 and TRBJ2-1; 7 nucleotides line up with TRBD2. V lost 6 bases, J lost 1 base, and 6 bases stayed unmatched. This CDR3 contains 15 residues. Germline V lookup: CDR1 SGHVS, CDR2 FQNEAQ. This CDR3 reads CASSVAGVSYNEQFF. The CDR3 bases are TGTGCCAGCAGTGTGGCGGGGGTTTCCTACAATGAGCAGTTCTTC.

This chain connects TRBV30 to TRBJ2-4; D is possibly TRBD2 (5 bases). Germline V gene data show CDR1 as GTSNPN and CDR2 as SVGIG (reference sequence). V was shortened by 6 bases and J by 8 bases, with 17 bases between the two germline ends. CDR3 length: 13 residues. As DNA, the CDR3 is TGTGCCTGCCAAACCCCGGGGTATGACATTCAGTACTTC. It encodes CACQTPGYDIQYF.

The chain couples TRBV28 to TRBJ1-3; D uncertain. The CDR3 sequence is 17 residues long. Trimming left V 6 bases short and J 4 bases short, with 22 bases between. Germline V gene data show CDR1 as MDHEN and CDR2 as SYDVKM. CDR3 sequence (DNA): TGTGCCAGCAGACGTCGGGTTCCCCGAACCGTAGGAAACACCATATATTTT. This translates into CASRRRVPRTVGNTIYF.

The V gene is TRBV3-1 (or the pseudogene TRBV3-2), the J gene TRBJ2-5; TRBD2 agrees at 15 bases. V shed 6 bases, J shed 5 bases, and the junction held 7 bases outside the gene matches. Germline V gene sequence: CDR1 LGHDT, CDR2 YNNKEL (reference sequence). CDR3 size: 16 residues. For the CDR3, the DNA is TGTGCCAGCAGATCGGGACTAGCGGGGGGCGAGGAGACCCAGTACTTC. Encoded protein: CASRSGLAGGEETQYF.

The chain joins TRBV6-6 to TRBJ1-1; possible D gene TRBD1, 5 bases. V was pared by 2 bases and J by 4 bases, with 8 bases between. This CDR3 comprises 13 residues. CDR1 is MNHNY, CDR2 SVGAGI, per germline (reference sequence). The CDR3 coding sequence is TGTGCCAGCAGTTACCGGGGGGGCACTGAAGCTTTCTTT. Translation: CASSYRGGTEAFF.

The rearrangement joins TRBV5-8 to TRBJ1-5; maybe TRBD1 (6 bases). Germline V gene data show CDR1 as SGHTS and CDR2 as YDEGEE. Trimming stripped 0 bases from V and 9 bases from J, with 16 bases between. The CDR3 is 15 amino acids. CDR3 coding DNA: TGTGCCAGCAGCTTGGAAACAGGGACTTTTCGGCCCCAGCATTTT. Residues: CASSLETGTFRPQHF.

The gene calls are TRBV10-1 and TRBJ2-7; D gene ambiguous. Between the trimmed V and J ends, which lost 6 bases and 3 bases, there was a span of 12 bases. The CDR3 sequence is 13 residues long. The germline CDR1 and CDR2 sequences are WNHNN and SYGVQD (reference sequence). The chain's CDR3 is CASSDRLNYEQYF. CDR3 nucleotide sequence: TGCGCCAGCAGCGACCGTTTAAACTACGAGCAGTACTTC.

J is TRBJ2-5 and V is TRBV20-1; D is undetermined. The CDR3 has 12 residues. Trimming took 3 bases from V and 3 from J, leaving 8 bases between them. Per germline, CDR1 DFQATT and CDR2 SNEGSKA (reference sequence). In DNA, the CDR3 is TGCAGTGCTAGTGCCGAAAAAGAGACCCAGTACTTC. As protein: CSASAEKETQYF.

The chain employs TRBV6-5 and TRBJ1-6; a weak D match, TRBD1 (6 bases). The CDR3 runs to 14 residues. Trimming took 8 bases from V and 4 from J, leaving 12 bases between them. The germline V gene encodes CDR1 MNHEY and CDR2 SVGAGI. The CDR3 spells CASRGQLYNSPLHF. The CDR3 coding sequence is TGTGCCAGCCGAGGACAGTTATATAATTCACCCCTCCACTTT.

V gene TRBV9 combines with J gene TRBJ2-5; TRBD2 is a possible D gene (7 bases). V lost 8 bases, J lost 2 bases, and 22 bases lay in between. Germline V gives CDR1 SGDLS, CDR2 YYNGEE. The CDR3 has 16 amino acids. The CDR3 sequence: CARFKGGIGEQETQYF. The CDR3 DNA sequence: TGTGCCAGATTCAAGGGGGGGATCGGGGAGCAAGAGACCCAGTACTTC.

The chain couples TRBV27 to TRBJ2-5; D tentatively fits TRBD1 or TRBD2 (5 bases each). The length of the CDR3 is 19 residues. Looked up from germline, CDR1 is MNHEY and CDR2 is SMNVEV (reference sequence). V dropped 0 bases and J dropped 0 bases, with 20 bases sitting between them. The DNA for the CDR3 is TGTGCCAGCAGTTTATCGACCCCATCCGACAGCGGTTACCAAGAGACCCAGTACTTC. It is translated as CASSLSTPSDSGYQETQYF.

The chain carries TRBV5-6 and TRBJ2-2; no firm D call. The CDR3 contains 14 residues. The V end was cut by 3 bases, the J end by 1 base, with 7 bases between. Per the germline V gene, CDR1 is SGHDT and CDR2 is YYEEEE. In nucleotides, the CDR3 is TGTGCCAGCAGCTCTGGGTGGAACACCGGGGAGCTGTTTTTT. Amino acids: CASSSGWNTGELFF.

This rearrangement joins TRBV6-5 to TRBJ1-6, with 8 bases fitting TRBD1. The CDR3 runs 15 residues. CDR1 is MNHEY, CDR2 SVGAGI, per germline. V shed 2 bases and J 10 bases; nucleotides not matched to a gene: 7. The CDR3 bases are TGTGCCAGCAGTTACACGAGGACAGGGAACTCACCCCTCCACTTT. Protein product: CASSYTRTGNSPLHF.

The chain links TRBV5-1 to TRBJ2-2; 9 bases align to TRBD1. V lost 5 bases, J lost 4 bases, and 6 bases stayed unmatched. Germline CDR1 reads SGHRS; CDR2 reads YFSETQ. CDR3 length: 15 amino acids. The CDR3 coding sequence is TGCGCCAGCAGAGGGGGGACAGGGAGCACCGGGGAGCTGTTTTTT. This sequence encodes CASRGGTGSTGELFF. Filled out from reference TRBV5-1 and TRBJ2-2, the complete variable domain reads KAGVTQTPRYLIKTRGQQVTLSCSPISGHRSVSWYQQTPGQGLQFLFEYFSETQRNKGNFPGRFSGRQFSNSRSEMNVSTLELGDSALYLCASRGGTGSTGELFFGEGSRLTVL.

CDR3 in amino acids: CASSQDSRAAQPQHF. CDR3 DNA: TGTGCCAGCAGCCAAGATAGCAGGGCCGCTCAGCCCCAGCATTTT. The chain combines TRBV3-1 (or the pseudogene TRBV3-2) with TRBJ1-5; D is possibly TRBD1 (5 bases). The CDR3 is made up of 15 amino acids. Germline V gene lookup returns CDR1 LGHDT and CDR2 YNNKEL (reference sequence). Trimming took off 0 bases at V and 6 bases at J, with 12 bases between the two ends.

The CDR3 here is CASTADRDQPLILNQPQHF. CDR3 nucleotides: TGTGCCAGTACCGCCGACAGGGACCAACCCCTTATTCTTAATCAGCCCCAGCATTTT. V is TRBV19 and J is TRBJ1-5, with TRBD1 matching over 7 bases. V dropped 7 bases and J dropped 4; count of bases not matched to a gene: 22. The CDR3 has 19 amino acids. Germline CDR1 and CDR2: LNHDA and SQIVND (reference sequence).

This sequence joins TRBV15 and TRBJ2-7; maybe TRBD1 (6 bases). Trimming took off 1 base at V and 3 bases at J, with 10 bases between the two ends. Germline assignment: CDR1 LNHNV and CDR2 YYDKDF (reference sequence). CDR3 size: 14 residues. CDR3 nucleotides: TGTGCCACCAGCAGAGTCCCCAGGGGCTACGAGCAGTACTTC. This encodes CATSRVPRGYEQYF.

This rearrangement joins TRBV7-9 to TRBJ1-1; D remains unclear. Per the germline V gene, CDR1 is SEHNR and CDR2 is FQNEAQ (reference sequence). The CDR3 contains 12 residues. Trimming took off 1 base at V and 5 bases at J, with 5 bases between the two ends. For the CDR3, the DNA is TGTGCCAGCAGCTTAGGGCGGACTGAAGCTTTCTTT. It codes for CASSLGRTEAFF.

The gene calls are TRBV4-1 and TRBJ2-2, with 11 nucleotides matching TRBD2. Looked up from germline, CDR1 is MGHRA and CDR2 is YSYEKL. The ends lost 1 base at V and 1 base at J; junction bases unmatched: 8. The CDR3 covers 19 residues. The CDR3 here is CASSQVRVTSGGNTGELFF. In DNA form, the CDR3 reads TGCGCCAGCAGCCAAGTGAGGGTTACTAGCGGGGGGAACACCGGGGAGCTGTTTTTT.

The rearrangement links TRBV4-2 to TRBJ1-1, with D perhaps TRBD1 (5 bases). Trimming shortened V by 3 bases and J by 4 bases, and 15 bases separated the two germline ends. Germline lookup yields CDR1 LGHNA and CDR2 YNFKEQ. This CDR3 is built from 15 residues. The CDR3 nucleotides read TGTGCCAGCAGCCACCCCCGGGGGGGATTCACTGAAGCTTTCTTT. As protein: CASSHPRGGFTEAFF.